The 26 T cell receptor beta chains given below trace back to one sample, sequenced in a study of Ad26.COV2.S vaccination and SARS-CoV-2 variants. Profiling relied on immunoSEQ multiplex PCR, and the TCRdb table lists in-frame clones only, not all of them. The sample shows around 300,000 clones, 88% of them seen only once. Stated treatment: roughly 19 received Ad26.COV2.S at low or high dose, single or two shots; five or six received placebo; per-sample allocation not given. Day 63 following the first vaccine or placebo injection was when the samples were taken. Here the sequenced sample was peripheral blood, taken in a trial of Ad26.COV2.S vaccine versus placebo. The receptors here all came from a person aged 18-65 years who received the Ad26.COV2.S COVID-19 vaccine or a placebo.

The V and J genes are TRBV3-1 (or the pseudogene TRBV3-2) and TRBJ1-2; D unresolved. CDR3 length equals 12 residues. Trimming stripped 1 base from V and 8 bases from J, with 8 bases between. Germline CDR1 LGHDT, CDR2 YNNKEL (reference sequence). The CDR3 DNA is TGTGCCAGCAGCCAAGGGGTGAGGGGCTACACCTTC. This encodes CASSQGVRGYTF.

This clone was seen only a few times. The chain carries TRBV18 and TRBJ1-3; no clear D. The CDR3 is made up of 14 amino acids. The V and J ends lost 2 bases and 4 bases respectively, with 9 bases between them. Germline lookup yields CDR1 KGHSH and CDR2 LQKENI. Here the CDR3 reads CASSPVEYGNTIYF. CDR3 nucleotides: TGTGCCAGCTCACCAGTGGAGTACGGAAACACCATATATTTT. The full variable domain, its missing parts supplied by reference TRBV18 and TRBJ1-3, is NAGVMQNPRHLVRRRGQEARLRCSPMKGHSHVYWYRQLPEEGLKFMVYLQKENIIDESGMPKERFSAEFPKEGPSILRIQQVVRGDSAAYFCASSPVEYGNTIYFGEGSWLTVV.

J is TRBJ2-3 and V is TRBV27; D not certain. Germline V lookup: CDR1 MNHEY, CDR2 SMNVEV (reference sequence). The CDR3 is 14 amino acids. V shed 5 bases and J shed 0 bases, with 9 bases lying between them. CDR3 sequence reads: CASSRTSSTDTQYF. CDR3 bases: TGTGCCAGCAGTCGAACCTCTAGCACAGATACGCAGTATTTT.

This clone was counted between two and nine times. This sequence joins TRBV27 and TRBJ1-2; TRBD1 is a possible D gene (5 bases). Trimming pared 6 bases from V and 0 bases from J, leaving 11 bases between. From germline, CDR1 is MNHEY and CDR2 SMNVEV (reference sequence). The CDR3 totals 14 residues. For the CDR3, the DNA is TGTGCCAGCAGCCACAGGTCAGCTAACTATGGCTACACCTTC. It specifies CASSHRSANYGYTF.

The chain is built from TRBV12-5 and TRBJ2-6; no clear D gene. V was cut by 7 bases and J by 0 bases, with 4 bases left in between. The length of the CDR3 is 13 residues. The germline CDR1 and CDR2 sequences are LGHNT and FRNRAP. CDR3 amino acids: CASATSGANVLTF. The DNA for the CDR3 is TGTGCTAGTGCAACCTCTGGGGCCAACGTCCTGACTTTC.

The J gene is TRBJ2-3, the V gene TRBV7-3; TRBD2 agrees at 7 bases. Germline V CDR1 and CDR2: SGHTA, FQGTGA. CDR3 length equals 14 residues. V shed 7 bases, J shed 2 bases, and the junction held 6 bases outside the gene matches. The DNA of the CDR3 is TGTGCCAGCAAAGTGCGGGGGAACACAGATACGCAGTATTTT. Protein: CASKVRGNTDTQYF.

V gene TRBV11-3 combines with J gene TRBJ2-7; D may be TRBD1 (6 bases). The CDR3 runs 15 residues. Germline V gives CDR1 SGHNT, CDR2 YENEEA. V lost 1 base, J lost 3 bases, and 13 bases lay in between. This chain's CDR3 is CASSLARGENYEQYF. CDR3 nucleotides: TGTGCCAGCAGCTTAGCCAGGGGCGAAAACTACGAGCAGTACTTC.

The CDR3 sequence: CASSYPGGEQYF. In DNA form, the CDR3 reads TGCGCCAGCAGCTACCCGGGGGGCGAGCAGTACTTC. The chain links TRBV5-1 to TRBJ2-7, with TRBD2 identical over 7 bases. There are 12 residues in the CDR3. The junction had 3 bases not matched to a gene; V was cut back by 3 bases and J by 6 bases. CDR1 is SGHRS, CDR2 YFSETQ, per germline.

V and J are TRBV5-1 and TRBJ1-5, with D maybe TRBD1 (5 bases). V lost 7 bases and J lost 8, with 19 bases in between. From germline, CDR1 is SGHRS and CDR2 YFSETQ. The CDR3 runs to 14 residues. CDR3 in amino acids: CASSVSGRVEPQHF. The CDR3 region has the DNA TGCGCCAGCTCCGTCTCAGGGAGAGTGGAGCCCCAGCATTTT.

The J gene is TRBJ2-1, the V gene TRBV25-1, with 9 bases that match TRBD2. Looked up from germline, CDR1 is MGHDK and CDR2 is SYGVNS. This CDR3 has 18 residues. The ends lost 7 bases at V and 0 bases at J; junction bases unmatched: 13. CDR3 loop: CASNKRGAATSSYNEQFF. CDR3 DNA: TGTGCCAGCAACAAGCGGGGGGCCGCTACCAGCTCCTACAATGAGCAGTTCTTC.

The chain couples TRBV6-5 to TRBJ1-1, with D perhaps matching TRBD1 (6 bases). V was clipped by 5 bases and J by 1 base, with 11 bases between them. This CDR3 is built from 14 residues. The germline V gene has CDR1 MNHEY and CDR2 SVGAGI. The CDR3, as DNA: TGTGCCAGCAGTCCCCGGGACACGAACACTGAAGCTTTCTTT. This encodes CASSPRDTNTEAFF.

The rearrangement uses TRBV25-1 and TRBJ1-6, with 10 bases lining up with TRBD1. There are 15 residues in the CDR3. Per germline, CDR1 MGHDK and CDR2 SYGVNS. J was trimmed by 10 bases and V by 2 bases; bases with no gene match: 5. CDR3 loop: CASSEVGTGASPLHF. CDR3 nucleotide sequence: TGTGCCAGCAGTGAAGTCGGGACAGGGGCCTCACCCCTCCACTTT.

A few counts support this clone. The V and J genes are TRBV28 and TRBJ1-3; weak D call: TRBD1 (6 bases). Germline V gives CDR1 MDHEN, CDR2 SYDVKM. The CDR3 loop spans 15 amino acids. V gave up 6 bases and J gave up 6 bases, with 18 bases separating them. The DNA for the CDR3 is TGTGCCAGCAGCCGACCCACAGGGATCCAAAACACCATATATTTT. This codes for CASSRPTGIQNTIYF.

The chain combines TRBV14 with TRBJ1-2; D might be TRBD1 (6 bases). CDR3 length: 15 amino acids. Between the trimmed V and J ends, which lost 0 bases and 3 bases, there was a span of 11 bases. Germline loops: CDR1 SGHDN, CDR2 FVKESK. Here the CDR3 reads CASSQDWGGHYGYTF. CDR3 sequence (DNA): TGTGCCAGCAGCCAAGATTGGGGGGGCCACTATGGCTACACCTTC.

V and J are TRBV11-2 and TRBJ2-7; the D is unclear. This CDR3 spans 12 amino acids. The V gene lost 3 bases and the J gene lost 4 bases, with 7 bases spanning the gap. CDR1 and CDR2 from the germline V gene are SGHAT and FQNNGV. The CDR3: CASSFRPYEQYF. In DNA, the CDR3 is TGTGCCAGCAGCTTCCGGCCATACGAGCAGTACTTC.

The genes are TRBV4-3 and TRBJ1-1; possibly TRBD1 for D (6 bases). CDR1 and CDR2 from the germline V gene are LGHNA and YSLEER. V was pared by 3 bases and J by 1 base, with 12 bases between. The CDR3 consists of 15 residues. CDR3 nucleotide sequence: TGCGCCAGCAGCCACGGGGACACGGGGAACACTGAAGCTTTCTTT. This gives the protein CASSHGDTGNTEAFF.

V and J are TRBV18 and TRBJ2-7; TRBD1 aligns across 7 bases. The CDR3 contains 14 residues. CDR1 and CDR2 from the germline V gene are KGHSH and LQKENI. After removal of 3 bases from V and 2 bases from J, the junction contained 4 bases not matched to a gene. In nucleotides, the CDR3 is TGTGCCAGCTCACCCAGGGGACAGACCTACGAGCAGTACTTC. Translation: CASSPRGQTYEQYF.

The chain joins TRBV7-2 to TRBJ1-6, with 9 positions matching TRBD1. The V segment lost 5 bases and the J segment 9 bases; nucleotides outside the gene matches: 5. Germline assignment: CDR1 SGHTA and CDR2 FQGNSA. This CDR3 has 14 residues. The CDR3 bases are TGTGCCAGCAGCCCCACAGGGGGCGCTTCACCCCTCCACTTT. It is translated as CASSPTGGASPLHF.

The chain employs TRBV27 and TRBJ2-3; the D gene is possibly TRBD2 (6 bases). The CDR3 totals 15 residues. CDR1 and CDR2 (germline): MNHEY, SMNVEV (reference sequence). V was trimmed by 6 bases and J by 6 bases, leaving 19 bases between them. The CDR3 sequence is CASSFRQPGRDTQYF. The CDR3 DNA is TGTGCCAGCAGCTTCCGACAACCAGGGAGGGATACGCAGTATTTT.

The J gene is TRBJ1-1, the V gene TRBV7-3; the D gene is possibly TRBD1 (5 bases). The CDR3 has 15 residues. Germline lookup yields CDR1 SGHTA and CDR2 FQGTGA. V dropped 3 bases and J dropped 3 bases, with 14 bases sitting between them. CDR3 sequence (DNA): TGTGCCAGCAGCTTCCCCCCAGGGAGCGACACTGAAGCTTTCTTT. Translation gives CASSFPPGSDTEAFF.

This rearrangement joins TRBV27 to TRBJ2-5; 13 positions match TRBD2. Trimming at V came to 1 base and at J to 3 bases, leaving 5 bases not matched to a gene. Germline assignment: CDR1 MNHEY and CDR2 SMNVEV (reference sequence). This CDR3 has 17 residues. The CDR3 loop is CASSLWGLAGPKETQYF. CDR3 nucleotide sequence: TGTGCCAGCAGTTTATGGGGACTAGCGGGGCCTAAAGAGACCCAGTACTTC.

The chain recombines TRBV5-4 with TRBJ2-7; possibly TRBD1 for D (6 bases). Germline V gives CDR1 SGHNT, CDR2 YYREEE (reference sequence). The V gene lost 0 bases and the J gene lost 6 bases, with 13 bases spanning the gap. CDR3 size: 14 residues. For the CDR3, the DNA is TGTGCCAGCAGCTTGGGGTCAGGGGACGGCGAGCAGTACTTC. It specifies CASSLGSGDGEQYF.

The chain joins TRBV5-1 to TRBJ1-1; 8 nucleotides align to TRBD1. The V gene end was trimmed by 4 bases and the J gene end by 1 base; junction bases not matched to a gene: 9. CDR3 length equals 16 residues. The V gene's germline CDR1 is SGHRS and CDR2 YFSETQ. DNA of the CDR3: TGCGCCAGCAGCGGGCGGACAGGGATGGGGAACACTGAAGCTTTCTTT. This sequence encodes CASSGRTGMGNTEAFF.

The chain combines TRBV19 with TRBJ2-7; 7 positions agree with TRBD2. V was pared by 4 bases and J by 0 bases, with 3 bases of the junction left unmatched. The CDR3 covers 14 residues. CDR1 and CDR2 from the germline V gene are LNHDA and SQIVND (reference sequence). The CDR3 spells CASSTGGGSYEQYF. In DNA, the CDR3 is TGTGCCAGTAGTACCGGCGGGGGCTCCTACGAGCAGTACTTC.

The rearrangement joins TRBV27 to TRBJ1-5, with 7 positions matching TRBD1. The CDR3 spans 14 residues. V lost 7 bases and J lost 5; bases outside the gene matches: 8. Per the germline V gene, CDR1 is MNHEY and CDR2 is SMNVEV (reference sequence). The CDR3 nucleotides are TGTGCCAGCAAACCGGGACAGAGCCATCAGCCCCAGCATTTT. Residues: CASKPGQSHQPQHF.

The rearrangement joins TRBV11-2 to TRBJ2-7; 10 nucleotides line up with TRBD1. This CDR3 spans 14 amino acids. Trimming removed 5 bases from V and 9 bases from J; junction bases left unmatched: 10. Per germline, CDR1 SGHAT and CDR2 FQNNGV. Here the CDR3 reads CASSHDRGRRGQYF. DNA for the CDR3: TGTGCCAGCAGCCACGACAGGGGGCGTAGAGGGCAGTACTTC.